The next 21 T cell receptor beta chains were all read from a single sample in a study of T cell responses to AZD1222 COVID-19 vaccine. The data were produced by immunoSEQ multiplex PCR, yet TCRdb's version contains in-frame clones alone and is incomplete. Here the sample spans 120,000 to 150,000 clones, approximately 88% being singletons. The specimen was peripheral blood, collected on day 0 of AZD1222 vaccination. The receptor set was obtained from an adult in good health.

The chain combines TRBV9 with TRBJ2-2; 8 bases map to TRBD1. The CDR3 loop spans 17 amino acids. The V and J ends lost 0 bases and 6 bases, in that order; junction bases with no gene match: 10. Looked up from germline, CDR1 is SGDLS and CDR2 is YYNGEE. The CDR3 DNA reads as TGTGCCAGCAGCGTAGGAGGGACAGGAGGGTGGTCCGGGGAGCTGTTTTTT. Amino acids: CASSVGGTGGWSGELFF.

The V gene is TRBV19, the J gene TRBJ1-6; 8 bases agree with TRBD1. After removal of 2 bases from V and 10 bases from J, the junction contained 7 bases not matched to a gene. From germline, CDR1 is LNHDA and CDR2 SQIVND (reference sequence). The CDR3 is made up of 15 amino acids. The CDR3 protein is CASSIQGAMGSPLHF. CDR3 nucleotides: TGTGCCAGTAGTATACAGGGGGCGATGGGGTCACCCCTCCACTTT.

This clone was counted between two and nine times. The rearrangement uses TRBV19 and TRBJ1-1, with a possible D match to TRBD1 (6 bases). V dropped 6 bases and J dropped 0 bases, with 14 bases sitting between them. Germline CDR1 reads LNHDA; CDR2 reads SQIVND (reference sequence). This CDR3 contains 15 residues. CDR3 region: CASRPQGSLNTEAFF. The DNA for the CDR3 is TGTGCCAGTAGACCCCAGGGGTCCCTGAACACTGAAGCTTTCTTT.

The chain employs TRBV28 and TRBJ1-5; no reliable D call. The CDR3 has 15 amino acids. Trimming removed 5 bases from V and 2 bases from J, with 13 bases in between. CDR1 MDHEN and CDR2 SYDVKM come from the germline V gene. The CDR3, as DNA: TGTGCCAGCAGTCCACGCAACCTGCGCAATCAGCCCCAGCATTTT. As protein: CASSPRNLRNQPQHF. Supplemented by reference TRBV28 and TRBJ1-5, the full variable domain reads DVKVTQSSRYLVKRTGEKVFLECVQDMDHENMFWYRQDPGLGLRLIYFSYDVKMKEKGDIPEGYSVSREKKERFSLILESASTNQTSMYLCASSPRNLRNQPQHFGDGTRLSIL.

This clone was counted a single time. This rearrangement joins TRBV21-1 to TRBJ2-5; the table's D call of TRBD2 was not tested on the DNA. TRBV21-1 is listed as a pseudogene. The CDR3 loop spans 15 amino acids. In DNA form, the CDR3 reads TGTGCCAGCAGAGGCGGGAGGAGACAGCAAGAGACCCAGTACTTC. Protein sequence: CASRGGRRQQETQYF.

This chain uses TRBV30 with TRBJ2-5; D might be TRBD2 (6 bases). The germline CDR1 and CDR2 sequences are GTSNPN and SVGIG (reference sequence). The CDR3 runs 14 residues. Trimming removed 0 bases at V and 5 bases at J, with 13 bases between. As DNA, the CDR3 is TGTGCCTGGAGTGTACAAGCGGGTGCCGAGACCCAGTACTTC. Amino acids: CAWSVQAGAETQYF.

V and J are TRBV9 and TRBJ2-7; 13 bases map to TRBD2. Germline-derived CDR1 and CDR2 are SGDLS and YYNGEE. The CDR3 covers 14 residues. Losses at the gene ends were 3 bases for V and 4 bases for J; bases not matched to a gene: 1. As DNA, the CDR3 is TGTGCCAGCAGCGGGACTAGCGGGGGATACGAGCAGTACTTC. Amino acids: CASSGTSGGYEQYF. Together with reference TRBV9 and TRBJ2-7, the CDR3 gives the full variable domain: DSGVTQTPKHLITATGQRVTLRCSPRSGDLSVYWYQQSLDQGLQFLIQYYNGEERAKGNILERFSAQQFPDLHSELNLSSLELGDSALYFCASSGTSGGYEQYFGPGTRLTVT.

The chain links TRBV4-2 to TRBJ2-1; 12 nucleotides align to TRBD2. The CDR3 loop spans 19 amino acids. Germline V gene sequence: CDR1 LGHNA, CDR2 YNFKEQ. Trimming cost V 4 bases and J 1 base; bases outside gene matches: 11. The CDR3 sequence is CASSPRASGGARSYNEQFF. The CDR3 DNA follows: TGTGCCAGCAGCCCGCGGGCTAGCGGGGGGGCCCGGTCCTACAATGAGCAGTTCTTC.

The chain has TRBV5-4 and TRBJ1-2; weak D call: TRBD1 (5 bases). This CDR3 is built from 15 residues. CDR1 and CDR2 from the germline V gene are SGHNT and YYREEE (reference sequence). With 5 bases removed from V and 4 bases from J, the gap between germline ends came to 18 bases. The CDR3 here is CASSLHQGGLYGYTF. CDR3 sequence (DNA): TGTGCCAGCAGTTTGCACCAGGGAGGGCTCTATGGCTACACCTTC.

This clone was recorded a few times. The rearrangement uses TRBV6-4 and TRBJ2-2, with D perhaps TRBD2 (5 bases). The CDR3 is 15 residues long. With 2 bases removed from V and 4 bases from J, the gap between germline ends came to 11 bases. The germline V gene encodes CDR1 MRHNA and CDR2 SNTAGT. CDR3 sequence reads: CASSDGLEGTGELFF. CDR3 coding DNA: TGTGCCAGCAGTGACGGCCTAGAGGGCACCGGGGAGCTGTTTTTT.

Of note for this clone: Other DNA sequences from this sample encode an identical CDR3 as well. This chain connects TRBV7-9 to TRBJ2-1; perhaps TRBD2 as D (6 bases). V was clipped by 2 bases and J by 0 bases, with 8 bases between them. The CDR3 covers 15 residues. Germline CDR1 and CDR2: SEHNR and FQNEAQ (reference sequence). The CDR3 DNA follows: TGTGCCAGCAGCTTACGGGGGAGCTCCTACAATGAGCAGTTCTTC. Amino acids: CASSLRGSSYNEQFF.

The chain carries TRBV10-3 and TRBJ1-1, with a weak D call TRBD1 (5 bases). CDR3 length: 15 residues. Germline V gene data show CDR1 as ENHRY and CDR2 as SYGVKD. Trimming cost V 6 bases and J 0 bases, with 14 bases left between them. The CDR3 protein is CAIRSSGDVNTEAFF. CDR3 DNA sequence: TGTGCCATCAGATCGAGCGGGGACGTGAACACTGAAGCTTTCTTT.

V usage is TRBV18 and J usage is TRBJ1-1; 12 bases line up with TRBD1. CDR3 length: 17 residues. Looked up from germline, CDR1 is KGHSH and CDR2 is LQKENI. Trimming at V came to 6 bases and at J to 4 bases, leaving 12 bases not matched to a gene. CDR3 amino acids: CASSFIGTGGRSTEAFF. CDR3 DNA sequence: TGTGCCAGCTCCTTTATCGGGACAGGGGGCAGGAGCACTGAAGCTTTCTTT.

This chain joins TRBV27 and TRBJ2-7; TRBD2 is a possible D gene (5 bases). CDR1 is MNHEY, CDR2 SMNVEV, per germline (reference sequence). V shed 7 bases and J shed 7 bases, with 17 bases lying between them. The CDR3 is 13 amino acids. The CDR3 bases are TGTGCCAGCACCCCGTGGGCTACGGGGGAGCAGTACTTC. Protein sequence: CASTPWATGEQYF.

The chain uses TRBV5-6 and TRBJ1-2; no clear D gene. Trimming shortened V by 0 bases and J by 11 bases, and 8 bases separated the two germline ends. This CDR3 has 11 amino acids. Germline V lookup: CDR1 SGHDT, CDR2 YYEEEE. CDR3 nucleotides: TGTGCCAGCAGCTTGGAGGCAGGTTACACCTTC. This gives the protein CASSLEAGYTF. The full variable domain, rest sourced from reference TRBV5-6 and TRBJ1-2, is DAGVTQSPTHLIKTRGQQVTLRCSPKSGHDTVSWYQQALGQGPQFIFQYYEEEERQRGNFPDRFSGHQFPNYSSELNVNALLLGDSALYLCASSLEAGYTFGSGTRLTVV.

This rearrangement joins TRBV7-3 to TRBJ2-3; 13 bases line up with TRBD2. Germline loops: CDR1 SGHTA, CDR2 FQGTGA. The CDR3 runs 17 residues. V shed 0 bases and J 2 bases; nucleotides not matched to a gene: 2. The CDR3 sequence is CASSLTGLAGTTDTQYF. The CDR3 bases are TGTGCCAGCAGCTTAACGGGACTAGCGGGGACCACAGATACGCAGTATTTT.

The chain uses TRBV28 and TRBJ1-3; the D is unclear. The germline V gene has CDR1 MDHEN and CDR2 SYDVKM. Trimming left V 4 bases short and J 0 bases short, with 10 bases between. The length of the CDR3 is 15 residues. The CDR3 spells CASSSGIISGNTIYF. CDR3 nucleotide sequence: TGTGCCAGCAGTTCCGGGATCATCTCTGGAAACACCATATATTTT. The full variable domain, rest sourced from reference TRBV28 and TRBJ1-3, is DVKVTQSSRYLVKRTGEKVFLECVQDMDHENMFWYRQDPGLGLRLIYFSYDVKMKEKGDIPEGYSVSREKKERFSLILESASTNQTSMYLCASSSGIISGNTIYFGEGSWLTVV.

This clone was observed a single time. This sequence joins TRBV15 and TRBJ2-2; D gene ambiguous. The length of the CDR3 is 14 residues. CDR1 is LNHNV, CDR2 YYDKDF, per germline (reference sequence). V lost 5 bases, J lost 8 bases, and 15 bases lay in between. The CDR3 DNA reads TGTGCCACCAGCTTTGATTCCCAAAGAGGGGAGCTGTTTTTT. It specifies CATSFDSQRGELFF.

This chain links TRBV10-3 with TRBJ1-3, with 8 bases matching TRBD1. Looked up from germline, CDR1 is ENHRY and CDR2 is SYGVKD. J was trimmed by 2 bases and V by 6 bases; bases with no gene match: 6. This CDR3 has 15 amino acids. The CDR3 spells CAIRDPTGAGNTIYF. CDR3 DNA sequence: TGTGCCATCAGGGATCCGACAGGGGCTGGAAACACCATATATTTT.

This chain connects TRBV24-1 to TRBJ1-2, with D unresolved. V lost 3 bases and J 3 bases, leaving 7 bases between the germline ends. The germline V gene has CDR1 KGHDR and CDR2 SFDVKD. This CDR3 is built from 13 residues. The CDR3 protein is CATSDPVDYGYTF. CDR3 nucleotide sequence: TGTGCCACCAGTGATCCAGTGGACTATGGCTACACCTTC.

V gene TRBV11-1 combines with J gene TRBJ1-2; 7 bases fit TRBD1. In germline, CDR1 is SGHAT, CDR2 FQDESV (reference sequence). V dropped 5 bases and J dropped 5; count of bases not matched to a gene: 14. CDR3 length: 16 residues. CDR3 in DNA: TGTGCCAGCAGCCTCGTGACAGGGACGTTGCGGTATGGCTACACCTTC. Translated: CASSLVTGTLRYGYTF.